This entry is about one TCR beta chain. The sample holds many counts of this clonotype. This receptor's antigen is unknown. Base qualities are not recorded, but no much larger clone differs from it by a single base. The data were taken from a study of early T cells in non-severe SARS-CoV-2 infection (dated by TCRdb to the early 2020s). About the full investigation: TCR sequencing used bulk RNA from unsorted whole blood, so alpha and beta chains could not be paired. The study at large found these results: VDJdb matching was skewed toward anti-spike CD8 responses and likely underestimated virus-specific expansions by missing private and CD4 specificities.

Set within a cohort of healthcare workers in London, UK, this nested case-control study involved weekly PCR testing of nasopharyngeal swabs along with blood sampling. Between 23 and 31 March 2020, the week of the UK lockdown, healthcare workers were enrolled and then followed up weekly for as long as 16 weeks. The library was made by 5' RACE. Sequencing was carried out with a NextSeq 500. Unique molecular identifiers were attached to individual cDNA molecules in the TCR library protocol so that sequencing error and PCR bias could be corrected. TCR alpha and beta chains were both sequenced, and the abundances of alpha and beta sequences in each sample were closely correlated with each other. Under the source paper's analysis protocol: V gene, J gene and CDR3 annotation of TCR sequences was performed with Decombinator V4. TCRs were defined as expanded if a significant change between any two time points was detected under a Poisson model with p below 0.0001. Abundances of TCRs were expressed as counts per million after normalisation to the total number of TCRs sequenced in each sample. MAIT TCRs were defined by TRAV1-2 paired with TRAJ12, TRAJ20 or TRAJ33, and iNKT TCRs by TRAV10 paired with TRAJ18. VDJdb, accessed 1 November 2021, was searched for CMV, EBV and SARS-CoV-2 annotated TCRs, excluding TCRs annotated for multiple antigens. TCRdb took the public reads, trimmed them with fastp at Q25, ran MiXCR for clone calling and kept in-frame beta chains. For every CDR3 protein sequence, its rows merge into one entry that carries the most common genes and DNA. Here the V and J calls rest on TCRdb's processing, not on the authors' analysis. The sample profile shows 90,000 to 130,000 distinct CDR3 sequences; roughly 12% of them were found once. 3% to 4.5% of the sample belongs to the ten largest clones.

CDR1 and CDR2, per the germline V gene (reference sequence), are DFQATT and SNEGSKA. Trimming at the junction amounts to 0 bases on V and 4 bases on J, and the germline ends lie 15 bases apart. The CDR3 covers 15 residues, taking in both the cysteine and the phenylalanine. Left in the record is the CDR3 DNA by itself, 45 bases read in frame from the first base. This TCR derives from an adult who was a healthcare worker with PCR-confirmed SARS-CoV-2 infection or an uninfected control (not recorded which). This chain is built from TRBV20-1 and TRBJ1-1, and TRBD1 may be the D gene, going by 6 matching bases. The material was whole blood, obtained at baseline. In nucleotide form, the sequence is TGCAGTGCTAGAGATCGCCTAGGGGGAGGCACTGAAGCTTTCTTT. Its product reads: CSARDRLGGGTEAFF.